This TCR beta chain is from a study of blood T cell repertoires in COVID-19. Overall study: Some COVID-19 samples were acute and others convalescent; all came from the United States, Italy and Spain.

The length of the CDR3 is 13 residues. Germline V gene sequence: CDR1 KGHDR, CDR2 SFDVKD. V lost 9 bases to trimming and J lost 5 bases, with 13 bases between them. Under the authors' procedure: Nucleated cell counts were estimated from reference gene primer amplification. Measured with immunoSEQ multiplex PCR; TCRdb has only the in-frame clones, and not every one. Clone size and V and J calls were adopted from that table, with D and trimming inferred from the DNA. Of approximately 400,000 clones listed, roughly four fifths were seen once; the top ten hold 5% to 5.5%. The sequence was obtained from a woman aged 45 to 65 who had recovered from COVID-19. The chain uses TRBV24-1 and TRBJ1-5; TRBD1 might be the D (6 bases). Sample: PBMCs or T cells enriched from blood (not recorded which). CDR3 loop: CATVRGADQPQHF. CDR3 coding DNA: TGTGCCACCGTGCGGGGGGCCGATCAGCCCCAGCATTTT.